The rows below give T cell receptor beta chains drawn from one sample of a study of beta chain features in type 1 diabetes. Only in-frame clones appear in the TCRdb table, and some are missing; sequencing was by immunoSEQ multiplex PCR. The profile shows 680,000 or so clones, about 14% of them singletons. The sequencing sample was made of naive CD4+ T cells from blood. The receptors were sampled from a man younger than 30 in good health. CDR3s include the opening cysteine and the closing phenylalanine or tryptophan. Not every row has a clone size; where given, it reads once, few, many or a size class.

v_call clone_size cdr3_aa
TRBV6-5 - CASSYRHRRETQYF
TRBV7-3 few CASSLFSGGLYEQFF
TRBV28 - CASSLVGGSTEAFF
TRBV2 few CASSEPGQAQGGYTF
TRBV5-1 - CASRKEETQYF
TRBV5-6 few CASSRGPAGTEAFF
TRBV5-4 - CASSPDTHGAQYF
TRBV5-6 - CASSGSRDRFVLGEAFF
TRBV18 - CASSPTSGELFF
TRBV19 - CASSILYEAFF
TRBV5-1 - CASNRDRGDNEQFF
TRBV7-2 few CASSHGLIQETQYF
TRBV4-3 - CASSQDAPRTGGQETQYF
TRBV6-6 - CASSYSVIARYTEAFF
TRBV5-1 - CASSSLPTSGSIKDTQYF
TRBV18 - CASSLGQYNSPLHF
TRBV15 few CATSRDPGVQETQYF
TRBV5-1 - CASSWSTGSSTEAFF
TRBV27 few CASSSPWRGGSYEQYF
TRBV7-8 once CASSRSPQLGAGTGELFF
TRBV5-1 - CASSPGVTYEQYF
TRBV5-6 - CASSLPSQETQYF